This entry concerns a single TCR beta chain. This clonotype turned up a few times. It lacks a known antigen. Within one base of it there is no much larger clone, and no base qualities were kept. This entry comes from a study of identical twins (dated by TCRdb to about 2016). General notes on the study: To test whether fetal clonotypes persist, the study used deep sequencing on TCR alpha and beta repertoires from monozygotic twins, unrelated adults of various ages, and cord blood. To rule out contamination, replicate twin experiments were performed at different times with different library preparation protocols. General conclusions and limits of the study: In monozygotic twins, out-of-frame TCR alpha sharing was systematically underestimated by recombination models, although the models agreed with sharing between unrelated individuals. In beta out-of-frame sequences, excess twin sharing was weaker, because having fewer shared sequences lowered the signal-to-noise ratio. Compared with coincidental sharing between unrelated individuals, out-of-frame TCR alpha sequences shared between twins showed an excess of sequences with low generation probability. Abundant cord blood beta clonotypes carried fewer insertions; young adult naive repertoires showed a weaker similar trend, while memory repertoires showed none. Because the same donors could not be followed over many years, the conclusions depended on cross-sectional statistical analysis. Invariant T cells such as MAIT and iNKT could partly confound zero-insertion analyses, though diverse VJ usage argued against this for most clonotypes.

Library creation used 5' RACE. The sequencer listed for this sample is Illumina HiSeq 2000. Template switching added a universal primer binding site, and the final cDNA carried a unique molecular identifier that allowed TCR cDNA molecules to be counted accurately. Specific primers in the conserved constant-segment region were used to synthesize first-strand cDNA for the TCR alpha and beta chains. Each cDNA library was double barcoded, with a SMART-Mk sample barcode plus Illumina barcodes, to control for contamination. Two successive PCR steps introduced TruSeq adapter sequences along with Illumina sample barcodes. TCR alpha and beta cDNA libraries were sequenced on the Illumina HiSeq platform with custom primers. Per the original workflow: MiGEC processed the raw reads to extract unique molecular identifiers, while MiXCR was used to determine the CDR3 positions. For each individual, recombination models were inferred using an EM algorithm with the repgenHMM and IGoR tools. Shared clonotypes were analyzed with the tcR package in R, and sharing was normalized by the product of cloneset sizes. Out-of-frame nonproductive sequences were analyzed to study raw recombination free of thymic and clonal selection effects. TCRdb trimmed public reads at Q25 via fastp, called clones via MiXCR and kept in-frame beta chains. Each record represents a unique CDR3 protein, reported with the most common genes and DNA among its rows. The V and J calls and clone size are TCRdb's, not the authors'. Counted in this sample were 500,000 or so distinct CDR3 sequences; around 15% of them appeared once. The ten largest clones take up 0.95% to 1% of the sample.

The germline V gene (reference sequence) supplies CDR1 DFQATT and CDR2 SNEGSKA. The CDR3 spans 15 residues, from the cysteine through the phenylalanine. The only DNA kept is the CDR3, 45 bases in frame from the first base. V lost 2 bases and J lost 4 bases; the stretch between them is 12 bases long. Only healthy Caucasian donors were included. The twin cohort consisted of three pairs of female monozygotic twins, all aged about 18 to 29 years. Positive isolation kits from Invitrogen were used to isolate the CD4+ and CD8+ T cell populations. The data were also submitted as part of a second study, on yellow fever vaccine responses in identical twins. Looking at the second paper: The authors reported that the T cell response to vaccination in identical twins appeared partly convergent and partly personalized. In identical twins, the study followed T cell clones that responded to the vaccine with precision.

Sequencing used CD4+ T cells sorted from blood. The chain couples TRBV20-1 to TRBJ1-6; matching of 6 bases hints at TRBD1 as the D gene. The clonotype originates from a woman in her late teens or twenties in good health. In nucleotide form, the sequence is TGCAGTGCTAGAAGGGGGGAGAGGTATAATTCACCCCTCCACTTT. Its protein reads: CSARRGERYNSPLHF.